The 6 T cell receptor beta chains presented below share a single source sample, sequenced in a study of T-cell reconstitution after alpha-beta-depleted transplantation in children listed by TCRdb under 2016. According to the study, the label for this sample's treatment or condition signals: allogeneic hematopoietic cell transplantation with graft depleted of TCRalphabeta T cells and CD19 B cells. Receptor libraries were prepared by PCR. Sequencing took place on an Illumina HiSeq 2500. To normalize quantification of the TCRbeta repertoire, the TCR libraries were built with molecular barcoding that relied on unique molecular identifiers. The public sequencing data were trimmed at Q25 with fastp and processed into clonotypes with MiXCR by TCRdb, which kept only in-frame beta chains. Rows matching on CDR3 protein sequence are summarized as one entry with the most common DNA and genes. This sample lists around 700,000 distinct CDR3 sequences; over 10% were detected once. The top ten clonotypes cover 0.79% of the sample.

The sample was PBMCs, taken before TCRalphabeta/CD19-depleted stem cell transplant. Receptors were obtained from a girl aged 2-10 years with congenital amegakaryocytic thrombocytopenia, due to receive a stem cell transplant.

Only a few counts were recorded for this clonotype. The chain couples TRBV20-1 to TRBJ2-2; a possible D gene is TRBD2 (5 bases). Looked up from germline, CDR1 is DFQATT and CDR2 is SNEGSKA (reference sequence). The CDR3 consists of 12 residues. V gave up 5 bases and J gave up 8 bases, with 12 bases separating them. CDR3 protein: CSAAYEGGELFF. The CDR3 DNA sequence: TGCAGTGCTGCTTACGAGGGTGGGGAGCTGTTTTTT.

This clonotype was seen more than once but under ten times. J is TRBJ2-5 and V is TRBV5-1; 13 bases line up with TRBD2. The CDR3 runs 16 residues. Germline V lookup: CDR1 SGHRS, CDR2 YFSETQ. Trimming at V came to 4 bases and at J to 0 bases, leaving 3 bases not matched to a gene. The CDR3 loop is CASSAGLAGNQETQYF. The CDR3 DNA follows: TGCGCCAGCAGCGCGGGACTAGCGGGAAACCAAGAGACCCAGTACTTC.

The table lists this clonotype with many counts. The V and J genes are TRBV29-1 and TRBJ2-4, with D possibly being TRBD1 or TRBD2 (5 bases each). This CDR3 is built from 15 residues. V dropped 6 bases and J dropped 7 bases, with 22 bases sitting between them. Germline assignment: CDR1 SQVTM and CDR2 ANQGSEA. This CDR3 reads CSVLMLIGRGNIQYF. CDR3 nucleotide sequence: TGCAGCGTCCTAATGCTTATCGGACGGGGCAACATTCAGTACTTC.

This clonotype was seen more than once but under ten times. The V gene is TRBV7-9, the J gene TRBJ2-2, with 8 positions matching TRBD1. The CDR3 totals 15 residues. V was pared by 5 bases and J by 7 bases, with 9 bases of the junction left unmatched. CDR1 is SEHNR, CDR2 FQNEAQ, per germline (reference sequence). The CDR3 loop is CASSQIRQGIGELFF. Written as DNA, the CDR3 is TGTGCCAGCAGCCAGATTCGACAGGGGATCGGGGAGCTGTTTTTT. Looking up the rest from reference TRBV7-9 and TRBJ2-2 gives the full variable domain: DTGVSQNPRHKITKRGQNVTFRCDPISEHNRLYWYRQTLGQGPEFLTYFQNEAQLEKSRLLSDRFSAERPKGSFSTLEIQRTEQGDSAMYLCASSQIRQGIGELFFGEGSRLTVL.

This clonotype was seen many times. The V and J genes are TRBV5-1 and TRBJ2-7; the D gene is possibly TRBD2 (6 bases). Germline V lookup: CDR1 SGHRS, CDR2 YFSETQ. V shed 4 bases and J shed 4 bases, with 33 bases lying between them. The CDR3 has 20 residues. The CDR3 sequence: CASSLEVLADVESFWYEQYF. DNA of the CDR3: TGCGCCAGCAGCCTGGAGGTACTAGCCGACGTTGAGAGTTTTTGGTACGAGCAGTACTTC.

The chain couples TRBV5-1 to TRBJ1-2; tentatively, D is TRBD1 (5 bases). The germline gives CDR1 SGHRS, CDR2 YFSETQ. The CDR3 covers 16 residues. V lost 6 bases and J lost 0, with 18 bases in between. CDR3 loop: CASTPDAGVSNYGYTF. The CDR3 bases are TGCGCCAGCACGCCCGATGCGGGGGTCTCTAACTATGGCTACACCTTC.